This T cell receptor beta chain was identified in a study of CD8 T cells in Susac syndrome. General study findings and limits: The study recognized that the number of individuals in its TCR sequencing and HLA analysis was relatively small.

cDNA came from about 0.51 to 1 ug RNA primed by random hexamers. The CDR3 of TCR beta was amplified by immunoSEQ multiplex PCR across 54 Vbeta and 13 Jbeta. Via MiXCR, TCRdb re-called the immunoSEQ multiplex PCR reads, giving one row per CDR3 protein. This sample has more than 100,000 distinct CDR3 sequences, with nearly 95% found just once. On this clonotype: Its cognate antigen is unknown.

The CDR3 is 15 amino acids. Germline V gene sequence: CDR1 SGHDT, CDR2 YYEEEE. The V and J ends lost 3 bases and 8 bases, in that order; junction bases with no gene match: 10. From blood CD8+ and CD4+ T cells, the TCR beta chain was sequenced. Negative isolation was used for CD8+ and CD4+ T cells, and FACS enrichment was applied to TEMRA cells. Material for sequencing was CD4+ T cells from PBMCs. This clonotype was obtained from a human donor in good health. The chain combines TRBV5-6 with TRBJ2-3; 9 nucleotides align to TRBD2. DNA for the CDR3: TGTGCCAGCAGCTATCCGGGCGAGCGGGAGGCTACGCAGTATTTT. It yields the protein CASSYPGEREATQYF. Full variable domain (outside the CDR3, taken from reference TRBV5-6 and TRBJ2-3): DAGVTQSPTHLIKTRGQQVTLRCSPKSGHDTVSWYQQALGQGPQFIFQYYEEEERQRGNFPDRFSGHQFPNYSSELNVNALLLGDSALYLCASSYPGEREATQYFGPGTRLTVL.